This record looks at one T cell receptor (beta chain) sequence and its context. Its binding antigen is unknown. There are no base qualities to consult, and no much larger clone falls within one base. V is reduced by 3 bases and J by 4 bases, leaving a spacing of 15 bases between them. The CDR3, cysteine through phenylalanine, is 15 amino acids long. The retained sequence is limited to the CDR3, 45 bases, with the frame set at the first base. Per the germline V gene (reference sequence), LNHDA is the CDR1 and SQIVND is the CDR2. Expansion of CD8+CD57+ cells had been shown by flow cytometry in the patients chosen for sequencing. Severe acquired aplastic anemia was diagnosed in all patients according to International Study of Aplastic Anemia and Agranulocytosis and Camitta criteria. No therapy had been received by the patients at the time of blood sampling. In this study, sorted CD4+ and CD8+ T cells from the blood of healthy subjects and of severe aplastic anemia patients had their TCR repertoires deep-sequenced. In the USA, patient enrollment took place under clinicaltrials.gov protocols 00001620, 01623167, 00001397, 00071045, 00081523 and 00961064. Ficoll-Paque density gradient centrifugation was used to isolate peripheral blood mononuclear cells. Before DNA extraction, CD4+ and CD8+ T cells were sorted with FACS or magnetic beads.

The data were obtained in a study of CD8+CD57+ T cells in acquired aplastic anemia (dated by TCRdb to between 2017 and 2018). Broadly, across the study: A mean of 3.2 ug of DNA, ranging from roughly 0.2 to 27.4 ug, was extracted from sorted CD4+ and CD8+ cells. CD8+CD57+ expansion was defined as frequency above the mean frequency observed in healthy subjects. Points the paper makes about the study in general: Between patients and healthy controls, no significant difference in CD8+ Simpson's diversity was found (P=0.060). Around 30 CD8+ CDR3 sequences were found in both patients and controls but appeared to be highly expressed in patients and within the immunodominant clones of the patients.

Genomic DNA was used as template for profiling of TCR beta VDJ combinations and CDR3 sequences. An Illumina HiSeq 2000 was the platform used for TCR repertoire sequencing. In the authors' own workflow: Repertoire assessment relied on Simpson's diversity index, CDR3 size and DJ length profiles, and TRBV/TRBJ rearrangement plots. Whichever DNA sequence was most abundant in the deep sequencing data was defined as the immunodominant clone. CDR3 amino acid sequences were screened for sharing across subjects and compared with published repertoires and the VDJdb database. The raw public reads went through TCRdb reprocessing: fastp at Q25, MiXCR clone calling, in-frame beta chains kept. Rows with one shared CDR3 protein collapse into an entry with the most common genes and DNA. What appears here as the V and J calls and clone size reflects TCRdb's work, not the paper's. For this sample the table gives about 58,000 distinct CDR3 sequences, of which just over 55% were detected only once. Jointly, the top ten make up roughly 15% of the sample.

The specimen was sorted CD4+, CD8+, or CD8+CD57+ T cells (not recorded which) from PBMCs. The receptor's source is a human donor with aplastic anemia. The chain uses TRBV19 and TRBJ1-1; TRBD1 is a possible D gene, resting on 6 matching bases. The DNA is TGTGCCAGTAGTATTCCAGCAGGGGAGAGCACTGAAGCTTTCTTT. Translated, it gives CASSIPAGESTEAFF.